This paragraph covers one T cell receptor beta chain sequence. Its target is unknown. Extraction of total RNA produced a minimum of 5 micrograms from each sample. This sample is part of a study of blood T cells in healthy people across ages. Trimming took 7 bases from V and 0 from J; bases not matched to a gene: 10. CDR3 length equals 17 residues. CDR1 SGDLS and CDR2 YYNGEE come from the germline V gene. General study points: Naive T cell percentage by flow cytometry tracked strongly with beta diversity. Lack of knowledge of donor CMV status possibly confounded expanded clonotype changes.

A second about 6 to 12 cycle PCR used barcoded and J-beta primers. A template-switch adaptor that had 12 random nucleotides put a tag on each cDNA molecule. TCRdb called the 5' RACE reads again in MiXCR, with one record for every CDR3 protein. Among about 1.8 million distinct CDR3 sequences listed, less than 50% were seen once. The sample comprised blood. J is TRBJ2-3 and V is TRBV9; 11 bases fit TRBD2. The receptor comes from a woman between 35 and 50 years old in good health. CDR3 DNA sequence: TGTGCCAGCTCCACCCGGGCTAGCGGGGGGAGCACAGATACGCAGTATTTT. It translates to CASSTRASGGSTDTQYF.